This TCR beta chain was identified during a study of blood T cell repertoires in COVID-19. Only in-frame clones appear in the TCRdb table, and some are missing; sequencing was by immunoSEQ multiplex PCR. The data contain 160,000 or so clones, roughly four fifths of them singletons. V shed 8 bases and J shed 7 bases, with 17 bases lying between them. Germline values: CDR1 WSHSY, CDR2 SAAADI. The CDR3 loop spans 13 amino acids. Sequenced: peripheral blood. This rearrangement joins TRBV10-2 to TRBJ1-2; D uncertain. This TCR was recovered from a human donor in a cohort sampled during active COVID-19. The CDR3 nucleotides are TGCGCCAGCGGAGCCGATTCTACGCGTGGCTACACCTTC. Amino acid sequence: CASGADSTRGYTF.